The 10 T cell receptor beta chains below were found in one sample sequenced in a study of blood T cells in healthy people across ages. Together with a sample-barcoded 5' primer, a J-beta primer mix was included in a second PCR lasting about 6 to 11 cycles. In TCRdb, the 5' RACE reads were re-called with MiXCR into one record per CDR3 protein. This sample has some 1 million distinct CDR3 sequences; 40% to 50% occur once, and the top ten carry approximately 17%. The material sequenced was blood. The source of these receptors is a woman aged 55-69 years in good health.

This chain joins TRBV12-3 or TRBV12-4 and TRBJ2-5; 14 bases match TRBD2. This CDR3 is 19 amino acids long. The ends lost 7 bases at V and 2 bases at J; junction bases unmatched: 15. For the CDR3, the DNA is TGTGCCAGCAATCCCTACACGGGACTAGCGGGAGCTCTTCAAGAGACCCAGTACTTC. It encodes CASNPYTGLAGALQETQYF.

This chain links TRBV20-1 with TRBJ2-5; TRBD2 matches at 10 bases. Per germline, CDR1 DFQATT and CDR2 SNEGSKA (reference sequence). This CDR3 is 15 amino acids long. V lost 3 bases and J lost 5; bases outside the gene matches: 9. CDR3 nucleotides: TGCAGTGCTAGTCGTAGCGGGAGGACTCGGGAGACCCAGTACTTC. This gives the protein CSASRSGRTRETQYF.

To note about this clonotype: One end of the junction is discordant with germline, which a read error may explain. DNA of the CDR3: TGTGCCGGCAGTTCAAACATGCCCTCTGGGGCCAACGTCCTGACTTTC. Translating it yields CAGSSNMPSGANVLTF. The V gene is TRBV27, the J gene TRBJ2-6; D not certain. Germline CDR1 and CDR2: MNHEY and SMNVEV (reference sequence). CDR3 length equals 16 residues.

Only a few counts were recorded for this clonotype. DNA of the CDR3: TGCGCCAGCAGCCAAGAGAAGCTACCGGGACTCCAAGAGACCCAGTACTTC. Its protein is CASSQEKLPGLQETQYF. This sequence joins TRBV4-1 and TRBJ2-5; D is possibly TRBD2 (6 bases). The CDR3 runs 17 residues. The V and J ends lost 0 bases and 1 base respectively, with 15 bases between them. Per the germline V gene, CDR1 is MGHRA and CDR2 is YSYEKL.

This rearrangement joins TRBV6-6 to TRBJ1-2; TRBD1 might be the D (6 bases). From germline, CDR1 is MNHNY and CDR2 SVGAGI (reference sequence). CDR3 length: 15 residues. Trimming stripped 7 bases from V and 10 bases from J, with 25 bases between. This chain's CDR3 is CASTKTPVQGKNYTF. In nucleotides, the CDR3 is TGTGCCAGCACCAAAACCCCGGTCCAGGGGAAGAACTACACCTTC.

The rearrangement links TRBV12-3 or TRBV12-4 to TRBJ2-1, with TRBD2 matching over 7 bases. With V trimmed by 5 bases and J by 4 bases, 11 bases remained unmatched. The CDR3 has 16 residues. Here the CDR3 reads CASSPRGLVLYNEQFF. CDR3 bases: TGTGCCAGCAGTCCCAGAGGACTAGTTTTATACAATGAGCAGTTCTTC.

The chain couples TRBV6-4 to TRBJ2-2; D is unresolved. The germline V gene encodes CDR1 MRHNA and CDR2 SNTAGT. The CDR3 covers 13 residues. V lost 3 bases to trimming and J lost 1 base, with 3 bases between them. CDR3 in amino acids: CASSEGNTGELFF. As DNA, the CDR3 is TGTGCCAGCAGTGAAGGGAACACCGGGGAGCTGTTTTTT.

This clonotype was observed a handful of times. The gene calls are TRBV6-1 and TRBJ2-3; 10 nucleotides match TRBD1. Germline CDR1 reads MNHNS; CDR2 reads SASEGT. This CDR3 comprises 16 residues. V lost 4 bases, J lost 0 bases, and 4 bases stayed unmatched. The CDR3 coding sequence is TGTGCCAGCAGTGTGAGGGACAGGGGTAGCACAGATACGCAGTATTTT. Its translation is CASSVRDRGSTDTQYF.

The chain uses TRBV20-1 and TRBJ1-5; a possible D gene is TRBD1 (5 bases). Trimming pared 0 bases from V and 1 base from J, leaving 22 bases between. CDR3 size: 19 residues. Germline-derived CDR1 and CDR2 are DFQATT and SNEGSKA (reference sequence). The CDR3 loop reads CSARDGFQRQTHSNQPQHF. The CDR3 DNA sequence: TGCAGTGCTAGAGATGGTTTCCAGCGACAGACCCACAGCAATCAGCCCCAGCATTTT.

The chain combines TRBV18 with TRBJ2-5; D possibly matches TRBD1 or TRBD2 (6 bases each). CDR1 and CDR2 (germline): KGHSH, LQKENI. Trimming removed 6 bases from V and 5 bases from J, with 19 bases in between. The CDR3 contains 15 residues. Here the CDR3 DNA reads TGTGCCAGCTCCCCGGTCCTTCCCGGGGGCGAGACCCAGTACTTC. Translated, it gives CASSPVLPGGETQYF.